A selection of T cell receptor beta chains follows, all from one sample in a study of cytomegalovirus exposure and HLA in healthy donors. The method was immunoSEQ multiplex PCR; TCRdb's version includes in-frame clones alone and lacks a portion of them. The sample holds around 120,000 clones, roughly three quarters seen once. Material for sequencing was PBMCs. The receptors come from a woman aged 18-29 years in good health and CMV-seronegative. Both conserved end residues are part of each CDR3. Each record gives: J gene, V gene, CDR3 protein.

TRBJ1-1	TRBV7-2	CASSTRTSGAFF
TRBJ1-6	TRBV27	CASKETGSSYNSPLHF
TRBJ1-1	TRBV6-6	CASSYPFGQGSTEAFF
TRBJ1-1	TRBV10-3	CAIRGGNTEAFF
TRBJ1-5	TRBV4-1	CASSQDLDGKFGRNQPQHF
TRBJ1-1	TRBV29-1	CSVTGALLGTEAFF
TRBJ2-2	TRBV5-1	CASSLQGNTGELFF
TRBJ1-6	TRBV7-2	CASSFQDSYNSPLHF
TRBJ1-2	TRBV18	CASSPLQGPPSYTF
TRBJ2-1	TRBV29-1	CSVETKDRGAYNEQFF
TRBJ1-4	TRBV2	CASRDPTGVNEKLFF